These 15 T cell receptor beta chains share one sample of origin, sequenced in a study of beta chain features in type 1 diabetes. The antigens of these receptors remain unknown. Sequenced material consisted of expressed TCRB transcripts (all of the isolated RNA was reverse transcribed). Data came from immunoSEQ multiplex PCR; TCRdb stores just in-frame clones and leaves some out. The data show around 310,000 clones, approximately 15% seen once. The study, taken as a whole, reports: TCRB CDR3s were moderately but significantly shorter in Type 1 diabetes patients in all four CD4+ subsets.

Sequenced sample: naive CD4+ T cells from blood. These receptor sequences come from a woman under 30 with type 1 diabetes.

This clone turned up a few times. In DNA form, the CDR3 reads TGTGCCAGCAGTTTAAGCCCTTGGGAGCAGTACTTC. Protein product: CASSLSPWEQYF. The rearrangement links TRBV28 to TRBJ2-7; no clear D gene. The CDR3 covers 12 residues. CDR1 MDHEN and CDR2 SYDVKM come from the germline V gene. Trimming stripped 2 bases from V and 7 bases from J, with 9 bases between. The entire variable domain, with the rest obtained from reference TRBV28 and TRBJ2-7, is as follows: DVKVTQSSRYLVKRTGEKVFLECVQDMDHENMFWYRQDPGLGLRLIYFSYDVKMKEKGDIPEGYSVSREKKERFSLILESASTNQTSMYLCASSLSPWEQYFGPGTRLTVT.

The sample holds a few counts of this clone. This chain uses TRBV5-1 with TRBJ1-1; unclear D gene. Germline V lookup: CDR1 SGHRS, CDR2 YFSETQ. V was shortened by 10 bases and J by 8 bases, with 24 bases between the two germline ends. The CDR3 contains 14 residues. The CDR3, as DNA: TGCGCCTGCCGGGAGGCCTCCCTCTATCGGGAAGCTTTCTTT. Its translation is CACREASLYREAFF.

The rearrangement joins TRBV7-2 to TRBJ2-5, with 10 nucleotides matching TRBD2. J was trimmed by 1 base and V by 2 bases; bases with no gene match: 1. The length of the CDR3 is 15 residues. Looked up from germline, CDR1 is SGHTA and CDR2 is FQGNSA. The CDR3 here is CASSLLAGGQETQYF. The DNA for the CDR3 is TGTGCCAGCAGCTTATTAGCGGGAGGCCAAGAGACCCAGTACTTC.

This chain connects TRBV5-6 to TRBJ2-5; D unresolved. The germline CDR1 and CDR2 sequences are SGHDT and YYEEEE. This CDR3 contains 14 residues. V lost 0 bases to trimming and J lost 1 base, with 7 bases between them. DNA of the CDR3: TGTGCCAGCAGCTTGGCGGCAGGCCAAGAGACCCAGTACTTC. Translated, it gives CASSLAAGQETQYF.

This chain uses TRBV28 with TRBJ1-5; possible D gene TRBD1, 5 bases. Germline values: CDR1 MDHEN, CDR2 SYDVKM. Trimming left V 4 bases short and J 6 bases short, with 13 bases between. The CDR3 spans 14 residues. This CDR3 is CASSWVREAQPQHF. The DNA of the CDR3 is TGTGCCAGCAGTTGGGTCAGGGAGGCTCAGCCCCAGCATTTT.

The gene calls are TRBV7-2 and TRBJ2-3, with D uncertain. CDR1 and CDR2 (germline): SGHTA, FQGNSA. Trimming shortened V by 1 base and J by 2 bases, and 7 bases separated the two germline ends. This CDR3 has 14 amino acids. The CDR3 nucleotides read TGTGCCAGCAGCTTAGACCAGGCCACAGATACGCAGTATTTT. Its translation: CASSLDQATDTQYF.

This clone appeared a few times. The V and J genes are TRBV9 and TRBJ2-5, with D perhaps matching TRBD2 (6 bases). This CDR3 region has 13 residues. V lost 3 bases to trimming and J lost 1 base, with 7 bases between them. Germline loops: CDR1 SGDLS, CDR2 YYNGEE. Written as DNA, the CDR3 is TGTGCCAGCAGCGAGACTAGCCAAGAGACCCAGTACTTC. Translated: CASSETSQETQYF.

This clone was observed at least ten times. This specimen includes other DNA sequences encoding the same CDR3. This rearrangement joins TRBV7-9 to TRBJ2-3; no firm D call. V was trimmed by 5 bases and J by 1 base, leaving 7 bases between them. The length of the CDR3 is 13 residues. Germline CDR1 and CDR2: SEHNR and FQNEAQ (reference sequence). The CDR3 loop is CASSPGGTDTQYF. CDR3 DNA sequence: TGTGCCAGCAGCCCTGGAGGCACAGATACGCAGTATTTT.

This clone was seen a handful of times. The V and J genes are TRBV5-6 and TRBJ2-7, with 10 nucleotides matching TRBD1. Germline V gives CDR1 SGHDT, CDR2 YYEEEE. The CDR3 spans 15 residues. Trimming at V came to 2 bases and at J to 1 base, leaving 3 bases not matched to a gene. This CDR3 is CASSFGDRGSYEQYF. The CDR3 DNA is TGTGCCAGCAGCTTTGGGGACAGGGGTTCCTACGAGCAGTACTTC. The full variable domain, completed using reference TRBV5-6 and TRBJ2-7, is DAGVTQSPTHLIKTRGQQVTLRCSPKSGHDTVSWYQQALGQGPQFIFQYYEEEERQRGNFPDRFSGHQFPNYSSELNVNALLLGDSALYLCASSFGDRGSYEQYFGPGTRLTVT.

This rearrangement joins TRBV4-1 to TRBJ2-4, with D perhaps TRBD1 (6 bases). Germline V gene data show CDR1 as MGHRA and CDR2 as YSYEKL. The CDR3 is 15 residues long. Deletions cut 4 bases from V and 0 bases from J, with 10 bases between. The CDR3 here is CASSLTGTAKNIQYF. The DNA of the CDR3 is TGCGCCAGCAGCCTAACAGGGACAGCCAAAAACATTCAGTACTTC.

In this sample, this clone turned up a few times. The CDR3 DNA sequence: TGTGCCAGTAGCCCCTCTCTCTGGGCAAGAAATGAGTGGACTGAAGCTTTCTTT. Its protein is CASSPSLWARNEWTEAFF. The rearrangement links TRBV19 to TRBJ1-1, with D unclear. CDR1 is LNHDA, CDR2 SQIVND, per germline (reference sequence). With 6 bases removed from V and 5 bases from J, the gap between germline ends came to 28 bases. This CDR3 contains 18 residues.

In this sample, this clone turned up a few times. The J gene is TRBJ2-1, the V gene TRBV7-2; TRBD2 is a possible D gene (6 bases). V was cut by 1 base and J by 7 bases, with 8 bases left in between. This CDR3 has 13 amino acids. CDR1 is SGHTA and CDR2 is FQGNSA in the germline V gene. This CDR3 reads CASSLELANEQFF. CDR3 nucleotides: TGTGCCAGCAGCTTAGAGCTAGCGAATGAGCAGTTCTTC.

This clone was counted only a few times. CDR3 loop: CASSSHTGGKAFF. CDR3 nucleotide sequence: TGTGCCAGCAGCTCCCATACGGGCGGGAAAGCTTTCTTT. This chain joins TRBV9 and TRBJ1-1, with D uncertain. V was clipped by 4 bases and J by 9 bases, with 16 bases between them. CDR3 length: 13 residues. Germline CDR1 SGDLS, CDR2 YYNGEE.

This clone was picked up a small number of times. The J gene is TRBJ1-2, the V gene TRBV18, with TRBD1 matching over 7 bases. Looked up from germline, CDR1 is KGHSH and CDR2 is LQKENI. The CDR3 contains 13 residues. V shed 5 bases and J 3 bases; nucleotides not matched to a gene: 3. CDR3 protein: CASSSGQDYGYTF. The DNA for the CDR3 is TGTGCCAGCTCATCCGGACAGGACTATGGCTACACCTTC.

This clone was recorded a few times. The CDR3 nucleotides are TGTGCCAGCAGCTTTCGACAGGGGCTGGATGAGCAGTTCTTC. Protein sequence: CASSFRQGLDEQFF. This chain joins TRBV7-9 and TRBJ2-1, with TRBD1 matching over 8 bases. CDR1 is SEHNR, CDR2 FQNEAQ, per germline (reference sequence). Trimming removed 3 bases from V and 8 bases from J; junction bases left unmatched: 6. The CDR3 loop spans 14 amino acids.